Listed below are T cell receptor beta chains from one sample, sequenced in a study of Siglec-9 on CD8 T cells in melanoma. Clones were read by immunoSEQ multiplex PCR, and TCRdb kept only the in-frame ones, dropping some. The table lists about 36,000 clones, about 80% of them singletons. The specimen was Siglec-9- CD8+ T cells sorted from blood. All receptors come from a human donor in good health. The CDR3 runs from the conserved cysteine through the conserved F or W. The D gene is left open where the match is weak. Clone size is stated in some rows and not others, as once, few, many or a class when expanded.

d_call	j_call	v_call	clone_size	cdr3_aa	cdr3_nt
NA	TRBJ1-2	TRBV7-3	NA	CASSLNSRGDGYTF	TGTGCCAGCAGCTTAAACAGCAGGGGCGATGGCTACACCTTC
NA	TRBJ1-4	TRBV11-3	NA	CASSSGQGLGEKLFF	TGTGCCAGCAGCTCGGGCCAGGGGCTCGGGGAAAAACTGTTTTTT
NA	TRBJ2-5	TRBV28	NA	CASSREGETQYF	TGTGCCAGCAGTCGCGAAGGGGAGACCCAGTACTTC
NA	TRBJ2-3	TRBV9	NA	CASSGGGTDTQYF	TGTGCCAGCAGCGGGGGAGGCACAGATACGCAGTATTTT
NA	TRBJ2-7	TRBV27	NA	CASRSLDSAYEQYF	TGTGCCAGTAGATCCCTCGACAGTGCCTACGAGCAGTACTTC
TRBD2	TRBJ2-1	TRBV25-1	NA	CATGTSSYNEQFF	TGTGCCACCGGGACTAGCTCCTACAATGAGCAGTTCTTC
NA	TRBJ2-7	TRBV21-1	NA	CASSNGEWERYF	TGTGCCAGCAGCAATGGGGAATGGGAGCGGTACTTC
NA	TRBJ1-4	TRBV30	NA	CAWSGHGRRANEKLFF	TGTGCCTGGAGTGGTCACGGCAGGAGGGCTAATGAAAAACTGTTTTTT
NA	TRBJ2-3	TRBV9	once	CASSVERGGVSTDTQYF	TGTGCCAGCAGCGTAGAGAGGGGGGGCGTTAGCACAGATACGCAGTATTTT
TRBD1	TRBJ2-1	TRBV19	NA	CATGQGSSYNEQFF	TGTGCCACGGGACAGGGGAGCTCCTACAATGAGCAGTTCTTC
NA	TRBJ1-2	TRBV30	NA	CAWSNPGASYGYTF	TGTGCCTGGAGTAACCCCGGGGCCAGCTATGGCTACACCTTC
NA	TRBJ1-6	TRBV11-1	NA	CASSAPGAGYNSPLHF	TGTGCCAGCAGCGCTCCCGGGGCCGGCTATAATTCACCCCTCCACTTT
NA	TRBJ2-5	TRBV9	NA	CASSEGDYQETQYF	TGTGCCAGCAGCGAGGGGGACTATCAAGAGACCCAGTACTTC
NA	TRBJ2-2	TRBV6-4	few	CASSDSDTGELFF	TGTGCCAGCAGTGACTCTGACACCGGGGAGCTGTTTTTT
TRBD1	TRBJ2-1	TRBV7-9	NA	CASSPPDRSYNEQFF	TGTGCCAGCAGCCCCCCGGACAGGTCCTACAATGAGCAGTTCTTC
NA	TRBJ2-6	TRBV27	NA	CASSPMPQGHSGANVLTF	TGTGCCAGCAGTCCCATGCCACAGGGCCACTCTGGGGCCAACGTCCTGACTTTC
NA	TRBJ1-1	TRBV7-3	few	CASSSTGPDKAFF	TGTGCCAGCAGCTCAACGGGACCGGACAAAGCTTTCTTT
TRBD2	TRBJ2-1	TRBV14	NA	CASSQGTSGDWNEQFF	TGTGCCAGCAGCCAAGGGACTAGCGGAGACTGGAATGAGCAGTTCTTC
TRBD1	TRBJ2-1	TRBV4-1	NA	CASSHETGGSYEQFF	TGCGCCAGCAGCCACGAGACAGGGGGATCTTATGAGCAGTTCTTC
NA	TRBJ1-2	TRBV5-5	NA	CASSYYTGHYGYTF	TGTGCCAGCAGCTATTACACAGGGCACTATGGCTACACCTTC
TRBD2	TRBJ2-3	TRBV11-1	NA	CASSLTGLAGTDTQYF	TGTGCCAGCAGCTTAACAGGACTAGCGGGCACAGATACGCAGTATTTT
TRBD2	TRBJ2-7	TRBV4-1	NA	CASSQVVTGGPYEQYF	TGCGCCAGCAGCCAAGTTGTAACGGGAGGGCCCTACGAGCAGTACTTC
TRBD1	TRBJ1-1	TRBV4-1	few	CASSKGAEVAEAFF	TGCGCCAGCAGTAAGGGGGCAGAGGTTGCTGAAGCTTTCTTT
TRBD2	TRBJ2-7	TRBV10-3	NA	CAISEGSGGTAAEQYF	TGTGCCATCAGTGAGGGTAGCGGGGGGACCGCCGCCGAGCAGTACTTC
NA	TRBJ2-1	TRBV11-2	NA	CASSSSKRRSSYNEQFF	TGTGCCAGCAGCTCGTCCAAGCGGAGGAGCTCCTACAATGAGCAGTTCTTC
NA	TRBJ2-7	TRBV9	NA	CASSVGTASYEQYF	TGTGCCAGCAGCGTAGGGACAGCCTCCTACGAGCAGTACTTC
TRBD2	TRBJ2-3	TRBV7-9	NA	CASSKLAGGTEGTDTQYF	TGTGCCAGCAGCAAACTAGCGGGAGGCACCGAGGGCACAGATACGCAGTATTTT
TRBD1	TRBJ2-7	TRBV7-2	NA	CASSSGKTGGAAEQYF	TGTGCCAGCAGCTCAGGAAAAACAGGGGGCGCGGCCGAGCAGTACTTC
NA	TRBJ2-7	TRBV6-5	NA	CASSYAGISYEQYF	TGTGCCAGCAGTTACGCGGGGATCTCCTACGAGCAGTACTTC
NA	TRBJ2-3	TRBV6-4	NA	CASSEGGDADTQYF	TGTGCCAGCAGTGAGGGCGGGGACGCAGATACGCAGTATTTT
NA	TRBJ1-1	TRBV6-1	NA	CATLFTEAFF	TGTGCCACCCTTTTCACTGAAGCTTTCTTT
NA	TRBJ2-1	TRBV6-1	once	CASSGSGDEQFF	TGTGCCAGCAGTGGATCGGGAGATGAGCAGTTCTTC
TRBD1	TRBJ1-5	TRBV19	NA	CASSVGTDNQPQHF	TGTGCCAGTAGCGTCGGGACAGACAATCAGCCCCAGCATTTT
TRBD1	TRBJ2-3	TRBV7-9	NA	CASSWGQGGTTDTQYF	TGTGCCAGCAGCTGGGGACAGGGGGGGACCACAGATACGCAGTATTTT
NA	TRBJ1-1	TRBV9	NA	CASSTTVNTEAFF	TGTGCCAGCAGCACTACAGTCAACACTGAAGCTTTCTTT
TRBD1	TRBJ1-2	TRBV13	NA	CASSLGGQGGPFGYTF	TGTGCCAGCAGCTTAGGAGGACAGGGGGGCCCTTTTGGCTACACCTTC
NA	TRBJ2-2	TRBV10-3	few	CAIRTDTGELFF	TGTGCCATCAGGACGGACACCGGGGAGCTGTTTTTT
NA	TRBJ2-1	TRBV19	few	CASSMAGRNEQFF	TGTGCCAGTAGTATGGCAGGGAGAAATGAGCAGTTCTTC
NA	TRBJ1-2	TRBV7-9	NA	CASSNNRGGRDYGYTF	TGTGCCAGCAGCAATAATAGAGGGGGGAGGGATTATGGCTACACCTTC
TRBD1	TRBJ1-1	TRBV29-1	few	CSARGSGTEAFF	TGCAGCGCCAGGGGGTCTGGCACTGAAGCTTTCTTT
NA	TRBJ2-7	TRBV5-1	NA	CASSFTGNSYEQYF	TGCGCCAGCAGCTTCACAGGGAACTCCTACGAGCAGTACTTC
TRBD2	TRBJ2-1	TRBV7-9	NA	CASSSTSGRVNEQFF	TGTGCCAGCAGCTCCACTAGCGGGAGGGTTAATGAGCAGTTCTTC
NA	TRBJ2-1	TRBV27	NA	CASSLRGVNEQFF	TGTGCCAGCAGTTTACGGGGCGTGAATGAGCAGTTCTTC
TRBD1	TRBJ1-1	TRBV7-6	NA	CASSQGGVNTEAFF	TGTGCCAGCAGCCAGGGGGGGGTGAACACTGAAGCTTTCTTT
NA	TRBJ1-4	TRBV28	NA	CASSSPGGNEKLFF	TGTGCCAGCAGTTCCCCCGGCGGGAATGAAAAACTGTTTTTT
NA	TRBJ1-1	TRBV10-3	NA	CAIGTRSTEAFF	TGTGCCATTGGGACAAGAAGTACTGAAGCTTTCTTT
NA	TRBJ1-5	TRBV19	NA	CASSIRTDSNQPQHF	TGTGCCAGTAGTATTCGGACAGATAGCAATCAGCCCCAGCATTTT
NA	TRBJ2-7	TRBV5-4	NA	CASSLGRAYEQYF	TGTGCCAGCAGCTTAGGACGAGCCTACGAGCAGTACTTC
NA	TRBJ2-1	TRBV27	NA	CASSLTVKPGHEQFF	TGTGCCAGCAGTTTAACGGTCAAGCCGGGGCATGAGCAGTTCTTC
NA	TRBJ1-1	TRBV7-9	NA	CASSLRIGEKNTEAFF	TGTGCCAGCAGCTTAAGAATTGGGGAAAAGAACACTGAAGCTTTCTTT
NA	TRBJ1-1	TRBV4-1	once	CASSQGGTFLKGNTEAFF	TGCGCCAGCAGCCAAGGGGGGACATTCCTTAAAGGGAACACTGAAGCTTTCTTT
TRBD1	TRBJ1-2	TRBV6-1	NA	CASSDPGQGAEGYTF	TGTGCCAGCAGTGATCCGGGACAGGGGGCTGAGGGCTACACCTTC
NA	TRBJ1-1	TRBV30	NA	CAWSPHTEAFF	TGTGCCTGGAGTCCGCACACTGAAGCTTTCTTT